The source of this T cell receptor beta chain is a study of blood T cell repertoires in COVID-19. Profiling relied on immunoSEQ multiplex PCR, and the TCRdb table lists in-frame clones only, not all of them. This sample carries approximately 44,000 clones, 70% to 90% of them seen once, and the ten largest clones take 7% to 9%. V lost 0 bases, J lost 5 bases, and 12 bases stayed unmatched. Germline values: CDR1 LGHDT, CDR2 YNNKEL (reference sequence). The CDR3 runs to 19 residues. Sequenced: peripheral blood. The clonotype was recovered from a man aged 55 to 69 with active COVID-19. V gene TRBV3-1 (or the pseudogene TRBV3-2) combines with J gene TRBJ2-5, with 13 bases aligning to TRBD2. DNA for the CDR3: TGTGCCAGCAGCCAAGATAGGGGACTAGCGGGAAGAAACCTCGAGACCCAGTACTTC. Protein product: CASSQDRGLAGRNLETQYF.